One and the same sample provided the 24 T cell receptor beta chains below, sequenced in a study of cytomegalovirus exposure and HLA in healthy donors. The PCR ran on 60 Vbeta and 13 Jbeta primers. Profiling relied on immunoSEQ multiplex PCR, and the TCRdb table lists in-frame clones only, not all of them. The data show approximately 130,000 clones, about 81% seen once. Sequenced: PBMCs. The source of these receptors is a woman in her forties or fifties in good health and CMV-seropositive.

The CDR3 DNA follows: TGTGCCAGCAGCCCGAGACAGGGTTGCTGGGAGCCCCAGCATTTT. Translation: CASSPRQGCWEPQHF. This sequence joins TRBV7-3 and TRBJ1-5, with TRBD1 identical over 7 bases. The CDR3 totals 15 residues. The germline V gene has CDR1 SGHTA and CDR2 FQGTGA. V dropped 5 bases and J dropped 8; count of bases not matched to a gene: 12. The whole variable domain, filled in from reference TRBV7-3 and TRBJ1-5, reads GAGVSQTPSNKVTEKGKYVELRCDPISGHTALYWYRQSLGQGPEFLIYFQGTGAADDSGLPNDRFFAVRPEGSVSTLKIQRTERGDSAVYLCASSPRQGCWEPQHFGDGTRLSIL.

The chain couples TRBV25-1 to TRBJ2-3; 8 bases align to TRBD2. CDR1 MGHDK and CDR2 SYGVNS come from the germline V gene. With V trimmed by 5 bases and J by 3 bases, 1 base remained unmatched. This CDR3 contains 13 residues. CDR3 amino acids: CASSIAGTDTQYF. DNA for the CDR3: TGTGCCAGCAGTATAGCGGGGACAGATACGCAGTATTTT.

The gene calls are TRBV4-1 and TRBJ2-2; D is uncertain. Germline CDR1 is MGHRA and CDR2 is YSYEKL. V was shortened by 4 bases and J by 0 bases, with 15 bases between the two germline ends. This CDR3 comprises 17 residues. CDR3 coding DNA: TGCGCCAGCAGCCTTCGACGGGTGTCCGCGAACACCGGGGAGCTGTTTTTT. Its translation is CASSLRRVSANTGELFF.

This rearrangement joins TRBV2 to TRBJ1-1; D remains unclear. The CDR3 runs to 11 residues. Germline CDR1 SNHLY, CDR2 FYNNEI. V was pared by 5 bases and J by 6 bases, with 7 bases between. CDR3 in DNA: TGTGCCAGCAGTCCACTTGCTGAAGCTTTCTTT. It codes for CASSPLAEAFF.

This clone has only one observation. V and J are TRBV27 and TRBJ2-7, with D possibly matching TRBD1 (6 bases). The CDR3 is 21 residues long. V lost 0 bases to trimming and J lost 6 bases, with 33 bases between them. The germline V gene has CDR1 MNHEY and CDR2 SMNVEV (reference sequence). The CDR3 sequence is CASSLSSTTGYTRRGTREQYF. As DNA, the CDR3 is TGTGCCAGCAGTTTATCTTCCACGACAGGCTATACCCGACGGGGCACCCGCGAGCAGTACTTC.

The chain carries TRBV6-1 and TRBJ2-4; 14 nucleotides line up with TRBD2. Per the germline V gene, CDR1 is MNHNS and CDR2 is SASEGT. This CDR3 comprises 20 residues. The V segment lost 2 bases and the J segment 0 bases; nucleotides outside the gene matches: 9. CDR3 in DNA: TGTGCCAGCAGTGAATACCACCGACTAGCGGGGGGGCTAGCCAAAAACATTCAGTACTTC. It is translated as CASSEYHRLAGGLAKNIQYF.

V and J are TRBV28 and TRBJ1-6, with 8 bases identical to TRBD1. This CDR3 is built from 15 residues. CDR1 and CDR2 (germline): MDHEN, SYDVKM. The ends lost 3 bases at V and 8 bases at J; junction bases unmatched: 6. The CDR3 nucleotides read TGTGCCAGCAGTTTCTTCTTGACAGGGGATTCACCCCTCCACTTT. Protein: CASSFFLTGDSPLHF.

This chain joins TRBV11-3 and TRBJ2-1; 14 bases map to TRBD2. The trim removed 1 base at V and 9 bases at J, leaving 2 bases unmatched. This CDR3 is built from 15 residues. CDR1 and CDR2 from the germline V gene are SGHNT and YENEEA. The CDR3 DNA reads as TGTGCCAGCAGCTTAGGACTAGCGGGGGGGAGTGAGCAGTTCTTC. Translating it yields CASSLGLAGGSEQFF.

The rearrangement uses TRBV5-4 and TRBJ1-3; D ambiguous. This CDR3 spans 15 amino acids. V lost 0 bases to trimming and J lost 0 bases, with 7 bases between them. CDR1 and CDR2 (germline): SGHNT, YYREEE (reference sequence). The CDR3 is CASSLVGSSGNTIYF. The CDR3 DNA sequence: TGTGCCAGCAGCTTGGTGGGCAGCTCTGGAAACACCATATATTTT.

V is TRBV4-3 and J is TRBJ1-6; D is unresolved. Trimming stripped 0 bases from V and 3 bases from J, with 6 bases between. The CDR3 has 15 amino acids. Per the germline V gene, CDR1 is LGHNA and CDR2 is YSLEER. CDR3 region: CASSQDKRYNSPLHF. The CDR3 nucleotides read TGCGCCAGCAGCCAAGATAAGCGCTATAATTCACCCCTCCACTTT.

The chain links TRBV14 to TRBJ1-4; the match to TRBD1 covers 8 bases. The junction had 8 bases not matched to a gene; V was cut back by 4 bases and J by 4 bases. The length of the CDR3 is 16 residues. Germline CDR1 is SGHDN and CDR2 is FVKESK. The CDR3 coding sequence is TGTGCCAGCAGCCCGACCTCAGGGGGCCGTAATGAAAAACTGTTTTTT. This encodes CASSPTSGGRNEKLFF.

This clone was counted a single time. The gene calls are TRBV7-9 and TRBJ1-2; D ambiguous. Germline V gene lookup returns CDR1 SEHNR and CDR2 FQNEAQ (reference sequence). Trimming removed 3 bases at V and 2 bases at J, with 7 bases between. This CDR3 has 13 amino acids. The CDR3 nucleotides read TGTGCCAGCAGCTTTGCAGAAAACTATGGCTACACCTTC. Translation gives CASSFAENYGYTF.

This clone was counted a few times. This sequence joins TRBV7-9 and TRBJ1-1, with 10 bases lining up with TRBD1. CDR3 length: 16 amino acids. J lost 5 bases, V lost 5 bases, and 11 bases had no gene match. Germline CDR1 and CDR2: SEHNR and FQNEAQ (reference sequence). The CDR3 DNA sequence: TGTGCCAGCAGCCCCCTGGGGGACAGGGGAGGTACTGAAGCTTTCTTT. Encoded protein: CASSPLGDRGGTEAFF.

For this clone: The junction and the germline gene differ at one end; a read error may be behind it. The rearrangement joins TRBV7-7 to TRBJ2-5, with D uncertain. In germline, CDR1 is SSHAT, CDR2 FNYEAQ (reference sequence). This CDR3 region has 14 residues. The CDR3 DNA reads as TGTGCTAGCAGCTTAGGACCGACGGGTAGGACCCAGTACTTC. Translation gives CASSLGPTGRTQYF.

The V call is TRBV6-1, the J call TRBJ2-6; 7 bases are shared with TRBD2. The CDR3 loop spans 15 amino acids. V shed 6 bases and J 4 bases; nucleotides not matched to a gene: 6. The germline V gene encodes CDR1 MNHNS and CDR2 SASEGT. The CDR3 DNA follows: TGTGCCAGCAGCGCGGGACTATCGGGGGCCAACGTCCTGACTTTC. This encodes CASSAGLSGANVLTF.

The V call is TRBV7-9, the J call TRBJ2-5, with a possible D match to TRBD1 (5 bases). The end of the DNA is better explained by TRBJ2-7, so the J call may be wrong. Per the germline V gene, CDR1 is SEHNR and CDR2 is FQNEAQ (reference sequence). The CDR3 spans 14 residues. CDR3 amino acids: CASSSAQGRHEQYF. The CDR3 nucleotides read TGTGCCAGCAGTTCAGCCCAGGGCCGACACGAGCAGTACTTC.

The V and J genes are TRBV19 and TRBJ2-3, with a weak D call TRBD2 (5 bases). CDR3 size: 14 residues. V lost 4 bases to trimming and J lost 4 bases, with 12 bases between them. Per germline, CDR1 LNHDA and CDR2 SQIVND (reference sequence). CDR3 nucleotides: TGTGCCAGTAGTAGCGGGCAGTTCCCAGATACGCAGTATTTT. Protein sequence: CASSSGQFPDTQYF.

This rearrangement joins TRBV5-8 to TRBJ1-1; D might be TRBD1 (5 bases). The germline V gene has CDR1 SGHTS and CDR2 YDEGEE. CDR3 length: 14 residues. With 0 bases removed from V and 4 bases from J, the gap between germline ends came to 10 bases. CDR3 protein: CASSLAGLGTEAFF. The CDR3 DNA follows: TGTGCCAGCAGCTTGGCAGGGTTGGGCACTGAAGCTTTCTTT.

CDR3 protein: CASSYTGVRRTEAFF. For the CDR3, the DNA is TGTGCCAGCAGTTACACCGGGGTTAGGAGAACTGAAGCTTTCTTT. J is TRBJ1-1 and V is TRBV6-5; no clear D gene. Trimming removed 2 bases from V and 5 bases from J, with 15 bases in between. The CDR3 extends over 15 amino acids. Germline CDR1 and CDR2: MNHEY and SVGAGI.

The chain combines TRBV2 with TRBJ1-6, with a tentative D call TRBD1 (6 bases). V was trimmed by 7 bases and J by 5 bases, leaving 12 bases between them. The length of the CDR3 is 14 residues. Germline CDR1 is SNHLY and CDR2 is FYNNEI. The CDR3 nucleotides read TGTGCCAGCACCCCAGGGGCTCATAATTCACCCCTCCACTTT. Translation gives CASTPGAHNSPLHF.

This chain uses TRBV7-2 with TRBJ1-5, with D possibly TRBD1 on 5 matching bases. Per the germline V gene, CDR1 is SGHTA and CDR2 is FQGNSA. The CDR3 loop spans 15 amino acids. V shed 2 bases and J shed 0 bases, with 8 bases lying between them. The CDR3 nucleotides read TGTGCCAGCAGCTTACGACAGCATAGCAATCAGCCCCAGCATTTT. Residues: CASSLRQHSNQPQHF.

The chain combines TRBV19 with TRBJ2-7; the match to TRBD2 covers 8 bases. The junction had 12 bases not matched to a gene; V was cut back by 6 bases and J by 5 bases. The CDR3 has 15 amino acids. From germline, CDR1 is LNHDA and CDR2 SQIVND (reference sequence). This CDR3 reads CASSPPQAGADEQYF. The CDR3, as DNA: TGTGCCAGTAGCCCCCCCCAAGCGGGAGCCGACGAGCAGTACTTC.

V is TRBV7-9 and J is TRBJ2-3; TRBD1 matches 7 bases. Germline assignment: CDR1 SEHNR and CDR2 FQNEAQ (reference sequence). There are 15 residues in the CDR3. The V gene end was trimmed by 5 bases and the J gene end by 5 bases; junction bases not matched to a gene: 10. The CDR3 DNA follows: TGTGCCAGCAGCCCAATGACAGGGTTTCAAGATACGCAGTATTTT. Protein product: CASSPMTGFQDTQYF.

The V and J genes are TRBV5-6 and TRBJ1-1, with 9 bases that match TRBD1. The length of the CDR3 is 14 residues. With 3 bases clipped from V and 5 bases from J, the junction kept 5 bases outside the gene matches. Germline CDR1 and CDR2: SGHDT and YYEEEE. The CDR3 loop reads CASSWGQGWTEAFF. DNA for the CDR3: TGTGCCAGCAGCTGGGGACAGGGTTGGACTGAAGCTTTCTTT.